This passage covers 13 T cell receptor beta chains from one sample sequenced in a study of cytomegalovirus exposure and HLA in healthy donors. Clones were sequenced by immunoSEQ multiplex PCR, and TCRdb holds only the in-frame ones, with some missing. The sample contains tens of thousands of clones, approximately 96% of which appear only once. The sample taken for sequencing was PBMCs. The receptor set was obtained from a woman aged 18-29 years in good health and CMV-seropositive.

The chain links TRBV5-5 to TRBJ1-2; D may be TRBD1 (6 bases). The CDR3 has 14 amino acids. V was cut by 0 bases and J by 7 bases, with 13 bases left in between. Germline-derived CDR1 and CDR2 are SGHKS and YYEKEE (reference sequence). CDR3 amino acids: CASSLDRASVGYTF. Here the CDR3 DNA reads TGTGCCAGCAGCTTGGACAGGGCTTCGGTTGGCTACACCTTC.

This sequence joins TRBV6-5 and TRBJ2-2; 9 nucleotides agree with TRBD1. The CDR3 runs to 16 residues. The germline CDR1 and CDR2 sequences are MNHEY and SVGAGI. J gave up 5 bases and V 4 bases, and 8 bases lay outside the gene matches. CDR3 loop: CASSSPTGGRTGELFF. In DNA form, the CDR3 reads TGTGCCAGCAGTTCCCCGACAGGGGGAAGGACCGGGGAGCTGTTTTTT.

This chain joins TRBV19 and TRBJ2-1, with 7 bases aligning to TRBD1. The CDR3 has 15 amino acids. The J segment lost 3 bases and the V segment lost 6 bases, leaving 8 bases of the junction unmatched. The germline V gene encodes CDR1 LNHDA and CDR2 SQIVND (reference sequence). CDR3 loop: CASSSDRNNYNEQFF. The DNA of the CDR3 is TGTGCCAGTAGCTCGGACAGGAACAACTACAATGAGCAGTTCTTC.

A single count supports this clone. The V and J genes are TRBV11-3 and TRBJ1-1, with 7 bases aligning to TRBD1. There are 17 residues in the CDR3. With V trimmed by 1 base and J by 1 base, 9 bases remained unmatched. Germline CDR1 and CDR2: SGHNT and YENEEA. The CDR3 nucleotides are TGTGCCAGCAGCTTAGGTCCCAGACAGGGACGGAACACTGAAGCTTTCTTT. It codes for CASSLGPRQGRNTEAFF.

This sequence joins TRBV7-9 and TRBJ2-2; 11 bases match TRBD1. The CDR3 covers 16 residues. The J segment lost 4 bases and the V segment lost 5 bases, leaving 6 bases of the junction unmatched. CDR1 is SEHNR, CDR2 FQNEAQ, per germline (reference sequence). The CDR3 region has the DNA TGTGCCAGCAGCCCTGGACAGGGGGCCGCCACCGGGGAGCTGTTTTTT. Its protein product is CASSPGQGAATGELFF.

The chain couples TRBV27 to TRBJ1-1; 9 nucleotides match TRBD1. Germline V CDR1 and CDR2: MNHEY, SMNVEV (reference sequence). The CDR3 has 13 residues. V lost 7 bases, J lost 3 bases, and 3 bases stayed unmatched. CDR3 in amino acids: CASTGQGHTEAFF. Written as DNA, the CDR3 is TGTGCCAGCACAGGACAGGGGCACACTGAAGCTTTCTTT.

The rearrangement uses TRBV5-1 and TRBJ2-3, with 7 positions matching TRBD2. The germline gives CDR1 SGHRS, CDR2 YFSETQ. The CDR3 runs to 15 residues. The junction had 9 bases not matched to a gene; V was cut back by 7 bases and J by 1 base. The CDR3 loop reads CASGLELAGTDTQYF. CDR3 in DNA: TGCGCCAGCGGCCTGGAGCTAGCGGGCACAGATACGCAGTATTTT. The full variable domain, completed using reference TRBV5-1 and TRBJ2-3, is KAGVTQTPRYLIKTRGQQVTLSCSPISGHRSVSWYQQTPGQGLQFLFEYFSETQRNKGNFPGRFSGRQFSNSRSEMNVSTLELGDSALYLCASGLELAGTDTQYFGPGTRLTVL.

V and J are TRBV2 and TRBJ2-7; D may be TRBD1 (6 bases). Germline CDR1 is SNHLY and CDR2 is FYNNEI. The ends were cut back, 6 bases at V and 2 bases at J, with 11 bases in the middle. This CDR3 has 13 amino acids. In DNA form, the CDR3 reads TGTGCCAGCAGGAGGACAGCCCCCTACGAGCAGTACTTC. Its protein product is CASRRTAPYEQYF.

This clone appeared a single time. V usage is TRBV9 and J usage is TRBJ2-7; D perhaps matches TRBD1 (5 bases). Trimming stripped 3 bases from V and 8 bases from J, with 15 bases between. The CDR3 runs 13 residues. Germline lookup yields CDR1 SGDLS and CDR2 YYNGEE. The CDR3 coding sequence is TGTGCCAGCAGCGATGGGGCCACCCTAAAGCAGTACTTC. Translating gives CASSDGATLKQYF.

The gene calls are TRBV2 and TRBJ2-6; D may be TRBD1 (5 bases). Trimming cost V 4 bases and J 2 bases, with 9 bases left between them. This CDR3 has 15 amino acids. Germline V CDR1 and CDR2: SNHLY, FYNNEI. The CDR3 region is CASSVSGPGANVLTF. The CDR3 DNA sequence: TGTGCCAGCAGTGTATCAGGGCCTGGGGCCAACGTCCTGACTTTC.

The chain combines TRBV6-5 with TRBJ1-1; the D gene is possibly TRBD1 (6 bases). The CDR3 is 14 amino acids. Germline V gives CDR1 MNHEY, CDR2 SVGAGI. The V and J ends lost 8 bases and 0 bases respectively, with 13 bases between them. The CDR3 region is CASRSGAMNTEAFF. The DNA of the CDR3 is TGTGCCAGCCGCTCAGGGGCCATGAACACTGAAGCTTTCTTT.

In its sample, this clone was seen once. The chain employs TRBV9 and TRBJ2-3, with a possible D match to TRBD2 (5 bases). The CDR3 totals 13 residues. The germline CDR1 and CDR2 sequences are SGDLS and YYNGEE. V was trimmed by 3 bases and J by 5 bases, leaving 10 bases between them. CDR3 amino acids: CASSASRGDTQYF. Written as DNA, the CDR3 is TGTGCCAGCAGCGCCTCCCGGGGAGATACGCAGTATTTT.

V usage is TRBV7-6 and J usage is TRBJ2-2, with D possibly TRBD2 on 6 matching bases. CDR3 length equals 17 residues. The ends were cut back, 4 bases at V and 0 bases at J, with 15 bases in the middle. Germline CDR1 is SGHVS and CDR2 is FNYEAQ. The CDR3 here is CASSSTPPSANTGELFF. The CDR3 DNA reads as TGTGCCAGCAGCTCGACCCCACCTAGCGCGAACACCGGGGAGCTGTTTTTT.